The source of this T cell receptor (beta chain) is a study of blood T cell repertoires in COVID-19. Overall study context: Acute and convalescent COVID-19 specimens originated in the United States, Italy and Spain. T cells, B-cell-depleted T cells, or PBMCs supplied cDNA or gDNA.

Germline assignment: CDR1 MDHEN and CDR2 SYDVKM. The CDR3 totals 16 residues. V dropped 5 bases and J dropped 8; count of bases not matched to a gene: 10. Original processing methods: Estimation of nucleated cell counts was performed using reference gene primer amplification. TCRdb's copy holds only in-frame clones and misses some; the assay was immunoSEQ multiplex PCR. For V, J and clone size, that table is used; D and trimming come from the DNA. This table holds some 170,000 clones, about 78% found once. The source is a woman aged 45-65 years with active or convalescent COVID-19. V is TRBV28 and J is TRBJ1-6; 9 nucleotides match TRBD1. Sequences were obtained from peripheral blood. CDR3 residues: CASSPNTGGGYSPLHF. CDR3 DNA sequence: TGTGCCAGCAGTCCTAATACAGGGGGCGGTTATTCACCCCTCCACTTT.